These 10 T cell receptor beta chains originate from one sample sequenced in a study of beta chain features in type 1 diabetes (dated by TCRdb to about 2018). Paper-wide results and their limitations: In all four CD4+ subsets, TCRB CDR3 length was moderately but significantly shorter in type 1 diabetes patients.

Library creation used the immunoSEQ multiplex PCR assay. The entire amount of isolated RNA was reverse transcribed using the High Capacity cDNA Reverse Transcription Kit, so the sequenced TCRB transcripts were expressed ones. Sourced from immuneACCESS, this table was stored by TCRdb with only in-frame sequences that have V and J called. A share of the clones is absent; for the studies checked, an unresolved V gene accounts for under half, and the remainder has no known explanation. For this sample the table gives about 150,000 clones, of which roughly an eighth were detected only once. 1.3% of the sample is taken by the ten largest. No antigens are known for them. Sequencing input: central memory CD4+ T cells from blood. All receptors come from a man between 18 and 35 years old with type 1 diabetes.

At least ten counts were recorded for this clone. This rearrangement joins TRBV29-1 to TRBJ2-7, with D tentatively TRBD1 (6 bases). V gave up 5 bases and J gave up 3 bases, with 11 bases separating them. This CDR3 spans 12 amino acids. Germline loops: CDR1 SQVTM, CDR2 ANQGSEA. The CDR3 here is CSVTGPNYEQYF. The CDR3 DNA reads TGCAGCGTTACAGGGCCCAACTACGAGCAGTACTTC.

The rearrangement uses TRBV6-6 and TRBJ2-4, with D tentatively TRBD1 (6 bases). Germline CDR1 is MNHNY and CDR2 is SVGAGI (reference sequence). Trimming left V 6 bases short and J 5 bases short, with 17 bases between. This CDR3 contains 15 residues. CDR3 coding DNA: TGTGCCAGCAGCCTACATGGACAGCCTCAAAACATTCAGTACTTC. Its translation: CASSLHGQPQNIQYF.

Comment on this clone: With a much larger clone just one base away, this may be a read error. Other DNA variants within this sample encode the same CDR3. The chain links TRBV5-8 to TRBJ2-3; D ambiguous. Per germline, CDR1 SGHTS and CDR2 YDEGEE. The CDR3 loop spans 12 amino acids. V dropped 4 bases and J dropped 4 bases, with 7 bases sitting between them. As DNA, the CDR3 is TGTGCCAGCAGCCCAAGGGCAGATACGCAGTATTTT. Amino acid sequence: CASSPRADTQYF. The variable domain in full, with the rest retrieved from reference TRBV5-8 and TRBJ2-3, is EAGVTQSPTHLIKTRGQQATLRCSPISGHTSVYWYQQALGLGLQFLLWYDEGEERNRGNFPPRFSGRQFPNYSSELNVNALELEDSALYLCASSPRADTQYFGPGTRLTVL.

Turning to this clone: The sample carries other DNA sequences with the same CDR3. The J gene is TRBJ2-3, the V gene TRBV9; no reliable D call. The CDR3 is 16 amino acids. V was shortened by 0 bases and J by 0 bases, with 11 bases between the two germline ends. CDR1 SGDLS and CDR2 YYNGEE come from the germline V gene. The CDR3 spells CASSVGADSSTDTQYF. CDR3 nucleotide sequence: TGTGCCAGCAGCGTAGGGGCAGACTCTAGCACAGATACGCAGTATTTT.

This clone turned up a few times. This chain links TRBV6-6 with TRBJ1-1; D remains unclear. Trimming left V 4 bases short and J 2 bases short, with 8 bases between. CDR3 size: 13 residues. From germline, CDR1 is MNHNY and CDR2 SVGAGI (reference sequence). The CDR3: CASSSDGNTEAFF. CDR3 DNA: TGTGCCAGCAGTTCCGACGGTAACACTGAAGCTTTCTTT.

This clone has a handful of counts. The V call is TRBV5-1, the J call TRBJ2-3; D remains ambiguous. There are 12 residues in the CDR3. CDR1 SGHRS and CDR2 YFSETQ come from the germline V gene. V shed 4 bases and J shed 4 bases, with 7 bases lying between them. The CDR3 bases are TGCGCCAGCAGCGTCAGCGCAGATACGCAGTATTTT. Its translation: CASSVSADTQYF.

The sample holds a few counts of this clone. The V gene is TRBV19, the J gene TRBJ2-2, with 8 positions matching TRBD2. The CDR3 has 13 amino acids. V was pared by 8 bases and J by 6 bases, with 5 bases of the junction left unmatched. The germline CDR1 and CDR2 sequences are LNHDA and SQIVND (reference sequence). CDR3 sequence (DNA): TGTGCCAGTGGATCTAGCGGGCCCGGGGAGCTGTTTTTT. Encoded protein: CASGSSGPGELFF.

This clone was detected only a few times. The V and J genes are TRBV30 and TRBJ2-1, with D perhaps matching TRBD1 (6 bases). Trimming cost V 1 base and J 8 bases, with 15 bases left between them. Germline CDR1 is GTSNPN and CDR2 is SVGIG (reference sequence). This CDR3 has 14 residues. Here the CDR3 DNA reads TGTGCCTGGAGTGCCGGGACACTAACATATGAGCAGTTCTTC. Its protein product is CAWSAGTLTYEQFF.

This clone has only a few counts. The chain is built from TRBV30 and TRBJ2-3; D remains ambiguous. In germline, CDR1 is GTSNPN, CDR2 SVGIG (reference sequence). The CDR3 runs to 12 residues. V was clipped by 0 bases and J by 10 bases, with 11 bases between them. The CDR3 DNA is TGTGCCTGGAGTGTGATGCATACGGCGCAGTATTTT. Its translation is CAWSVMHTAQYF.

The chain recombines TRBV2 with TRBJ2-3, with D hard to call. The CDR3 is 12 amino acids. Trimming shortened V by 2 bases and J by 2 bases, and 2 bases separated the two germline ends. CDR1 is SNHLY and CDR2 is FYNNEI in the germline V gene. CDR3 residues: CASSETTDTQYF. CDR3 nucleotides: TGTGCCAGCAGTGAAACCACAGATACGCAGTATTTT.